The TCR beta chain described here comes from a study of human T cells and chemical hapten exposure. Study overall: For sensitization, 2% DPC was applied to a 2 cm by 2 cm patch of upper inner arm skin. Study observations and caveats: Healthy individuals' immune responses may differ from those of donors, who had alopecia. The count of PT1 expanded TCRs correlated positively with patch test score.

Time point indicated: pre-sensitization, week 0. Treatment in this sample: therapeutic diphenylcyclopropenone sensitization with weekly scalp DPC. The authors extracted total RNA from unfractionated whole blood. Trimming shortened V by 6 bases and J by 5 bases, and 15 bases separated the two germline ends. Germline CDR1 is SGHRS and CDR2 is YFSETQ. The CDR3 consists of 14 residues. MiXCR, run by TCRdb on the RACE reads, gives a single entry per CDR3 protein. Of 350,000 to 400,000 distinct CDR3 sequences in the sample, more than 4.5% are singletons; the top ten hold just over 2.5%. The table lists this clonotype with a few counts. Its specificity is unknown.

Sequenced here: whole blood, sampled in connection with sensitization to the hapten diphenylcyclopropenone (DPC). J is TRBJ2-1 and V is TRBV5-1; the D gene is possibly TRBD1 (6 bases). The origin of this receptor is a woman aged 45-59 years with alopecia areata. Some clones in this sample may be carry-over from other donors' samples. Written as DNA, the CDR3 is TGCGCCAGCAAACAGGGCCCCTCTAACAATGAGCAGTTCTTC. It translates to CASKQGPSNNEQFF. Full variable domain (remainder filled in from reference TRBV5-1 and TRBJ2-1): KAGVTQTPRYLIKTRGQQVTLSCSPISGHRSVSWYQQTPGQGLQFLFEYFSETQRNKGNFPGRFSGRQFSNSRSEMNVSTLELGDSALYLCASKQGPSNNEQFFGPGTRLTVL.